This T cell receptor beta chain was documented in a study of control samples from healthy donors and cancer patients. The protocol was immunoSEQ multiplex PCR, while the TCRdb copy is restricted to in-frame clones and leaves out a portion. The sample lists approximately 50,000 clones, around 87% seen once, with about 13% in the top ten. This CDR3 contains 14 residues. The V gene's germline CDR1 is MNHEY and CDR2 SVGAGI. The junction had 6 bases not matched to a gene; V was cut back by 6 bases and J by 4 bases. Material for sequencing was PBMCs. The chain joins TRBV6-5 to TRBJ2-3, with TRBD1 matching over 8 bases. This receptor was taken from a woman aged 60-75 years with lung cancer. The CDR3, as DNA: TGTGCCAGCAGACCCGGGACAGGTTCAGATACGCAGTATTTT. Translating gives CASRPGTGSDTQYF.